This T cell receptor (beta chain) emerged from a study of Graves' ophthalmopathy and Graves' hyperthyroidism. This clonotype was detected many times. No antigen is known for it. Lactation, pregnancy, uncontrolled infections and other autoimmune diseases were all grounds for excluding patients. The PBMCs originated from approximately 9.5 ml of fresh peripheral blood. Amplified TCR beta CDR3 regions were obtained using RNA transcripts as template. Second-round multiplex PCR followed a first-round RT-PCR using HTBI primers. TCRdb independently ran MiXCR on the multiplex PCR reads; one entry per CDR3 protein. The sample shows around 400,000 distinct CDR3 sequences, about 16% of them seen only once. Study outcomes and limitations: Discriminating ophthalmopathy from stable hyperthyroidism, a 13-signature model attained a sensitivity of 85% to 90% and a specificity of 80% to 82%. In blood, most expanded thyroid clonotypes above 0.001 frequency were also detected.

The V end was cut by 7 bases, the J end by 4 bases, with 25 bases between. The CDR3 is 17 residues long. In germline, CDR1 is MRHNA, CDR2 SNTAGT. This clonotype was obtained from a woman between 18 and 30 years old with Graves' ophthalmopathy. The rearrangement uses TRBV6-4 and TRBJ1-2, with a possible D match to TRBD1 (5 bases). What was sequenced was peripheral blood. This CDR3 is CASTNRLWGLPGYGYTF. The CDR3, as DNA: TGTGCCAGCACCAACCGGTTGTGGGGCCTGCCGGGCTATGGCTACACCTTC.